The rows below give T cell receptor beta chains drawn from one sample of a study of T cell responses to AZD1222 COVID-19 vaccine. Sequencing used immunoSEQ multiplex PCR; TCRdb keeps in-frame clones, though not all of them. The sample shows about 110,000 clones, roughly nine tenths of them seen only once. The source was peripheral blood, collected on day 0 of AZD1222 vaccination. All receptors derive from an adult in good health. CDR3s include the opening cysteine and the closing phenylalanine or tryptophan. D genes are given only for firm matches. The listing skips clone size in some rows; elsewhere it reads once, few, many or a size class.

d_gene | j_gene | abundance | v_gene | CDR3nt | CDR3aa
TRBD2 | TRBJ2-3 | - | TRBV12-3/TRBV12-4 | TGTGCCAGCAGAGCGGGGGCAGATACGCAGTATTTT | CASRAGADTQYF
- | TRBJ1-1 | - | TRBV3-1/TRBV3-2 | TGTGCCAGCAGCCCCCGATACGCAGGGGAGTTGACTGAAGCTTTCTTT | CASSPRYAGELTEAFF
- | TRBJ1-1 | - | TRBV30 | TGTGCCTGGAGTGGACAGGCGAACACTGAAGCTTTCTTT | CAWSGQANTEAFF
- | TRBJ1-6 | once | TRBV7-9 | TGTGCCAGCAGCCTGCGACAGTCAAATTCACCCCTCCACTTT | CASSLRQSNSPLHF
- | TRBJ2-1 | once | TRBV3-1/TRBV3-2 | TGTGCCAGCAGCCAAGCCTACCGACGGGGGAGTGAGCAGTTCTTC | CASSQAYRRGSEQFF
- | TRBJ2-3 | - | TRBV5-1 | TGCGCCAGCAGCTTGGCGAGTCAGGGAACCACAGATACGCAGTATTTT | CASSLASQGTTDTQYF
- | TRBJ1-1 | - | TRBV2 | TGTGCCATTTCACAGGGCGTCATGGATGAAGCTTTCTTT | CAISQGVMDEAFF
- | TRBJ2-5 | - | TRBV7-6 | TGTGCCAGCAGCTTATCCCCGCGTACTCAGCAGACCCAGTACTTC | CASSLSPRTQQTQYF
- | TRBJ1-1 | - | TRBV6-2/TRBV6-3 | TGTGCCAGCAGTTTCCGACAGGAGAAAGCTTTCTTT | CASSFRQEKAFF
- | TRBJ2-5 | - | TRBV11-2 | TGTGCCAGCAGCTTTTTGGGGTTTGGGGAGACCCAGTACTTC | CASSFLGFGETQYF
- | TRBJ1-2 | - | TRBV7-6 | TGTGCCAGCAGCGCGAACAGAGCGCTCAACTATGGCTACACCTTC | CASSANRALNYGYTF
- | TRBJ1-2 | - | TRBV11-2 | TGTGCCAGCAGCTTAGAGTTAGGAGTGAACTATGGCTACACCTTC | CASSLELGVNYGYTF
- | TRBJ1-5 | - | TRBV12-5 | TGTGCTAGTGGTTTGCCGGCAGGAGGTAATCAGCCCCAGCATTTT | CASGLPAGGNQPQHF
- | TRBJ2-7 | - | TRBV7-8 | TGTGCCAGCAGCTTTGCCTCCGGGCAGTACTTC | CASSFASGQYF
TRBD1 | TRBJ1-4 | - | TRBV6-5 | TGTGCCAGCAGTTCGGGACAGTTACTTTTT | CASSSGQLLF
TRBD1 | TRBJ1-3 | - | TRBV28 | TGTGCCAGCAGTTTGGACAGGACTGGAAACACCATATATTTT | CASSLDRTGNTIYF
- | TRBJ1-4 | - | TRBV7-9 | TGTGCCAGCAGCTCCAGCCTACAGGGTTTTAAAGAAAAACTGTTTTTT | CASSSSLQGFKEKLFF
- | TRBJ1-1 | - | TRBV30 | TGTGCCTGGAGTGTAGCCCAAGGGACTGAAGCTTTCTTT | CAWSVAQGTEAFF
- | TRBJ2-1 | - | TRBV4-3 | TGCGCCAGCAGCCAAGACGGGTCTAGATATGATAAAGGCTACAATGAGCAGTTCTTC | CASSQDGSRYDKGYNEQFF
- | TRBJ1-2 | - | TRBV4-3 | TGCGCCAGCAGCCAAGATTATGGGGGTATGGGCTATGGCTACACCTTC | CASSQDYGGMGYGYTF
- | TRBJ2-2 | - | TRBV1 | TGCACCAGCAGCCAAGGACTAGCGGGAGTCTTGGTCACCGGGGAGCTGTTTTTT | CTSSQGLAGVLVTGELFF
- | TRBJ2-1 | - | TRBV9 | TGTGCCAGCAGCGTAGATGGGGGGGCCCTTTACAATGAGCAGTTCTTC | CASSVDGGALYNEQFF
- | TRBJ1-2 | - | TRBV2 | TGTGCCAGCAAGGAGGCAGGGGTCCTGTTACGGAAGGTCGACTATGCGTATGGCTACACCTTC | CASKEAGVLLRKVDYAYGYTF
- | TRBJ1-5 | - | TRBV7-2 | TGTGCCAGCAGCCGACGGGACTTTCAGCCCCAGCATTTT | CASSRRDFQPQHF
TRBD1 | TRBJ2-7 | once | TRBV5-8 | TGTGCCAGCAGCCCAGGGGGTGGAAGCTCCTACGAGCAGTACTTC | CASSPGGGSSYEQYF
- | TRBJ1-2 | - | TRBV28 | TGTGCCAGCAGTTCCCTTACTGATGGCTACACCTTC | CASSSLTDGYTF
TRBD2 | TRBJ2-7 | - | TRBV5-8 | TGTGCCAGCAGCTTGGGGAGCGGGGCTACTTACGAGCAGTACTTC | CASSLGSGATYEQYF
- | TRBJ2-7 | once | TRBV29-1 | TGCAGCGTTGATGAAGGAGATACAGAGCAGTACTTC | CSVDEGDTEQYF
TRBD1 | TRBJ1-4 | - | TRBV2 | TGTGCCAGCAGCTACGACAGGGAGAATGAAAAACTGTTTTTT | CASSYDRENEKLFF
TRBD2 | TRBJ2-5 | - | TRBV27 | TGTGCCAGCACCACCCTCGGGGGGGGAGAGACCCAGTACTTC | CASTTLGGGETQYF
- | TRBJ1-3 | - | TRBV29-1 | TGCAGCGTTCAGGACATATCCAAATCTGGAAACACCATATATTTT | CSVQDISKSGNTIYF
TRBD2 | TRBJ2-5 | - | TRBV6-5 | TGTGCCAGCACTAGAACTAGCGGCAGACCAGGGACCCAGTACTTC | CASTRTSGRPGTQYF
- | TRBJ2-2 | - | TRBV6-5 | TGTGCCAGCAGTTACTCGTGGGGGTGGAACACCGGGGAGCTGTTTTTT | CASSYSWGWNTGELFF
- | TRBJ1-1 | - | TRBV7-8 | TGTGCCAGCGGCGGACAGAACACTGAAGCTTTCTTT | CASGGQNTEAFF
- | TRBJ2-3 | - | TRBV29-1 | TGCAGCGTTCAGACAGGCGTAGATACGCAGTATTTT | CSVQTGVDTQYF
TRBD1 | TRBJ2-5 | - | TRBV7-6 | TGTGCCAGCAGCTTCGCAGGGGGCCTCAAGGGGGAGACCCAGTACTTC | CASSFAGGLKGETQYF
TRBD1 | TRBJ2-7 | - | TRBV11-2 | TGTGCCAGCAGCTCAACTACAGGGGCCGAGCAGTACTTC | CASSSTTGAEQYF
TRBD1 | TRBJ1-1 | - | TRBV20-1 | TGCAAGGGGGGACAGGGTGAAGCTTTCTTT | CKGGQGEAFF
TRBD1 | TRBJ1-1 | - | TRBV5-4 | TGTGCCAGCAGACAATGGGACAGAAACACTGAAGCTTTCTTT | CASRQWDRNTEAFF
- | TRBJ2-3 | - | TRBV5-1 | TGCGCCAGCAGCTCGCACGGGGGGATTTCAGGGGGCACAGATACGCAGTATTTT | CASSSHGGISGGTDTQYF